This TCR beta chain was observed in a study of blood T cell repertoires in COVID-19. Study as a whole: Samples of COVID-19 (acute and convalescent) were obtained from the United States, Italy and Spain. PBMCs, B-cell-depleted T cells, or T cells were the source of the cDNA or gDNA that made up the material.

In the original workflow: Amplified reference gene primers provided the basis for estimating nucleated cell counts. Data came from immunoSEQ multiplex PCR; TCRdb stores just in-frame clones and leaves some out. Clone size and the V and J calls come from that table; the DNA yielded D and trimming. The data show 85,000 to 130,000 clones, approximately 87% seen once. This CDR3 is 19 amino acids long. CDR1 is SGHNT and CDR2 is YYREEE in the germline V gene (reference sequence). Trimming cost V 4 bases and J 2 bases; bases outside gene matches: 19. Input material: peripheral blood. The clonotype comes from a man aged 50 to 59 with acute or convalescent COVID-19. The chain links TRBV5-4 to TRBJ2-3; 7 bases match TRBD2. DNA of the CDR3: TGTGCCAGCAGCCCATTGGGGGAACTGAGCGGGACTGACACAGATACGCAGTATTTT. Translated: CASSPLGELSGTDTDTQYF.